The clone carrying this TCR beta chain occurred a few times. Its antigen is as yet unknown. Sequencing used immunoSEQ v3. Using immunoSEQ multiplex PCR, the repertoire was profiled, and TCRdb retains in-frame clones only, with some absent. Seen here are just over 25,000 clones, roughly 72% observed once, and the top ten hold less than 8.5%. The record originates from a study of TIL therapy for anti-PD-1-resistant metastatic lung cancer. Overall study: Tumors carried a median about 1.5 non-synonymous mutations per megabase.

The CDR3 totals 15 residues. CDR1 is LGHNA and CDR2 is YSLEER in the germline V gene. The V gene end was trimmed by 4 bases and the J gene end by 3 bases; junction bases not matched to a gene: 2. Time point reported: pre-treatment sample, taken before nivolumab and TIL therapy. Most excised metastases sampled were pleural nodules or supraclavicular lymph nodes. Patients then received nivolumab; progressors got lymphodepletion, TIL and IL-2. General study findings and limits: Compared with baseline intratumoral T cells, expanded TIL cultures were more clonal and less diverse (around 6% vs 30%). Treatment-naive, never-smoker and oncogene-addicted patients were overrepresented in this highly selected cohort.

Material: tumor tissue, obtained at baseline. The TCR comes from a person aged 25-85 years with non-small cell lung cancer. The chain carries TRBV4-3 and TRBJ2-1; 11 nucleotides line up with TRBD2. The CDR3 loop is CASSLTSGGYNEQFF. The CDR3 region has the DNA TGCGCCAGCAGCCTAACTAGCGGGGGCTACAATGAGCAGTTCTTC.